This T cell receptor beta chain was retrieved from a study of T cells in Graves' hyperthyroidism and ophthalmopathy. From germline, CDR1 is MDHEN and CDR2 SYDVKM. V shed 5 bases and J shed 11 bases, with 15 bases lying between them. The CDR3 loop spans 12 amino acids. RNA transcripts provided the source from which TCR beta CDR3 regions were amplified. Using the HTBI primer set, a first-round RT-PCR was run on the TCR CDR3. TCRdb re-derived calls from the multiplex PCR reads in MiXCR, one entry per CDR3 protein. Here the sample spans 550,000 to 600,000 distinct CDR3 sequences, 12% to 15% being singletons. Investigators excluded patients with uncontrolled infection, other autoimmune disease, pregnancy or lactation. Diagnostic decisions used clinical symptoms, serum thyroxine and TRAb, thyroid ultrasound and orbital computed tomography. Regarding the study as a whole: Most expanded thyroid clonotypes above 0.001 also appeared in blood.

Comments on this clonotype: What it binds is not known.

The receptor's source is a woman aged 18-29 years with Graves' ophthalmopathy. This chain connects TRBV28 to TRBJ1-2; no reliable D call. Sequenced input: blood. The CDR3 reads CASSDIDTFYTF. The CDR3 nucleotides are TGTGCCAGCAGTGATATTGACACCTTTTACACCTTC.